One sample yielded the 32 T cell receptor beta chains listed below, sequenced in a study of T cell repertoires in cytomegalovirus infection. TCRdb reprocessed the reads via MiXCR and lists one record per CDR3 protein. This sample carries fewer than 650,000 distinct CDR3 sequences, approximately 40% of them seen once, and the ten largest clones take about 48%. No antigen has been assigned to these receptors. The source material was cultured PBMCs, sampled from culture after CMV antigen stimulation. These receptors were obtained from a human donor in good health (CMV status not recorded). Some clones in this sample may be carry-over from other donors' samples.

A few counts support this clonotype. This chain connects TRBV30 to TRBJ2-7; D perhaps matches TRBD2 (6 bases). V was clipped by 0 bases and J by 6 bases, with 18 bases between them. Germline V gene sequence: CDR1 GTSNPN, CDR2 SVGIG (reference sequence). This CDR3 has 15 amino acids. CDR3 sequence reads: CAWSVRWGDLREQYF. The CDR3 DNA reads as TGTGCCTGGAGTGTACGGTGGGGGGATTTGCGCGAGCAGTACTTC. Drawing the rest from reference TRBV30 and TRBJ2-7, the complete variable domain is SQTIHQWPATLVQPVGSPLSLECTVEGTSNPNLYWYRQAAGRGLQLLFYSVGIGQISSEVPQNLSASRPQDRQFILSSKKLLLSDSGFYLCAWSVRWGDLREQYFGPGTRLTVT.

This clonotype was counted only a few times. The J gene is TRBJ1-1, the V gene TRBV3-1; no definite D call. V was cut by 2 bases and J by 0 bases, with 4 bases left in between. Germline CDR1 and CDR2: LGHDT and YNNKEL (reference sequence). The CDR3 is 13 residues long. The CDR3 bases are TGTGCCAGCAGCCAAATGTTGAACACTGAAGCTTTCTTT. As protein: CASSQMLNTEAFF.

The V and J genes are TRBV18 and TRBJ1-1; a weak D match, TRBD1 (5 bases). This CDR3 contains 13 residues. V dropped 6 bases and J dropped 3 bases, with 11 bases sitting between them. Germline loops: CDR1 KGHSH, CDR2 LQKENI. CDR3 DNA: TGTGCCAGCTCGAACGGGGGGGACACTGAAGCTTTCTTT. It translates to CASSNGGDTEAFF.

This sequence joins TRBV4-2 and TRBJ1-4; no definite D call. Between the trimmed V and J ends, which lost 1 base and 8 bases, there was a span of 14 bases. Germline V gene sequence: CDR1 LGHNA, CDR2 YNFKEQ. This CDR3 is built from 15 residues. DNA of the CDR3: TGTGCCAGCAGCCAAGGACCTGAAGGCGGGGAAAAACTGTTTTTT. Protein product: CASSQGPEGGEKLFF.

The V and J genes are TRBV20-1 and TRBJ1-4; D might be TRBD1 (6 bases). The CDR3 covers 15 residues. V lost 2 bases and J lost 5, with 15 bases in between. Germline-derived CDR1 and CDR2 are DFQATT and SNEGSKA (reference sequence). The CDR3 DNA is TGCAGTGCTAGATCGGGGGCCCTAGGAAATGAAAAACTGTTTTTT. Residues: CSARSGALGNEKLFF.

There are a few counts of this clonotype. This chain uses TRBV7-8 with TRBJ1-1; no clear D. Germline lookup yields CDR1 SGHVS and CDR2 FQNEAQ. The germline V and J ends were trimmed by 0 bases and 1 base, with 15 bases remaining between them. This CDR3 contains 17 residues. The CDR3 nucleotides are TGTGCCAGCAGCTTAGCTTTCACGGGTTGGACGAACACTGAAGCTTTCTTT. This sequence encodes CASSLAFTGWTNTEAFF.

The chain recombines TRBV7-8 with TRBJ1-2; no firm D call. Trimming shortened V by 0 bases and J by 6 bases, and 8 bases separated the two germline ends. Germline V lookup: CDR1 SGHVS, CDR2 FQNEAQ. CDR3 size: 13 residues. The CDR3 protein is CASSLAGSDGYTF. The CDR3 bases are TGTGCCAGCAGCTTAGCTGGCAGTGATGGCTACACCTTC.

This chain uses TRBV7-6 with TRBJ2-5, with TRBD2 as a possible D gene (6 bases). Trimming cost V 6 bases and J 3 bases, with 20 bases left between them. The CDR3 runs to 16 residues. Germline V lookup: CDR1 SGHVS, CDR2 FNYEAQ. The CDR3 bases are TGTGCCAGCAGTCGTGGGGGAAGCGGGCGGAAAGAGACCCAGTACTTC. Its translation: CASSRGGSGRKETQYF. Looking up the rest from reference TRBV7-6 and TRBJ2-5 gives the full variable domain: GAGVSQSPRYKVTKRGQDVALRCDPISGHVSLYWYRQALGQGPEFLTYFNYEAQQDKSGLPNDRFSAERPEGSISTLTIQRTEQRDSAMYRCASSRGGSGRKETQYFGPGTRLLVL.

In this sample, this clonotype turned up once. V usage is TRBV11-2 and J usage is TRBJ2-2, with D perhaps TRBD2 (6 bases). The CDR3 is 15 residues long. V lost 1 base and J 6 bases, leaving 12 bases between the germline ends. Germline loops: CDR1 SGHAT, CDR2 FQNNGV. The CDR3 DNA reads TGTGCCAGCAGCTTAGTCGGGAGTCTTTCCGGGGAGCTGTTTTTT. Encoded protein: CASSLVGSLSGELFF.

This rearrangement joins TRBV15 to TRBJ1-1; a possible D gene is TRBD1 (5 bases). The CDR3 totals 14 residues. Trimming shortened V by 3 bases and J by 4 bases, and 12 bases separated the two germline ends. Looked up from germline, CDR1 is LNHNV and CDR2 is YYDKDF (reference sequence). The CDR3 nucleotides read TGTGCCACCAGCAGGCAGGGCTCGAGCACTGAAGCTTTCTTT. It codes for CATSRQGSSTEAFF. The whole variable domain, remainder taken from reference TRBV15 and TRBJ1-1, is DAMVIQNPRYQVTQFGKPVTLSCSQTLNHNVMYWYQQKSSQAPKLLFHYYDKDFNNEADTPDNFQSRRPNTSFCFLDIRSPGLGDTAMYLCATSRQGSSTEAFFGQGTRLTVV.

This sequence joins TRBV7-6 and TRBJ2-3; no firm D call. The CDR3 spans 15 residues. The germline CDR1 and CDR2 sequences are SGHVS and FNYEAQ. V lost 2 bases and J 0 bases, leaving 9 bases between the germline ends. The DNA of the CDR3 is TGTGCCAGCAGCTTAACCCAGGCTAGCACAGATACGCAGTATTTT. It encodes CASSLTQASTDTQYF. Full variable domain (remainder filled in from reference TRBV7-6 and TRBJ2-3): GAGVSQSPRYKVTKRGQDVALRCDPISGHVSLYWYRQALGQGPEFLTYFNYEAQQDKSGLPNDRFSAERPEGSISTLTIQRTEQRDSAMYRCASSLTQASTDTQYFGPGTRLTVL.

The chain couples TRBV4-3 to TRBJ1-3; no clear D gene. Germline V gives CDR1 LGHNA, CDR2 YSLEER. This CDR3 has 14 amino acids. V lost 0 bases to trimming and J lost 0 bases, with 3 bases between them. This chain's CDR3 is CASSQDYSGNTIYF. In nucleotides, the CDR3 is TGCGCCAGCAGCCAAGACTACTCTGGAAACACCATATATTTT.

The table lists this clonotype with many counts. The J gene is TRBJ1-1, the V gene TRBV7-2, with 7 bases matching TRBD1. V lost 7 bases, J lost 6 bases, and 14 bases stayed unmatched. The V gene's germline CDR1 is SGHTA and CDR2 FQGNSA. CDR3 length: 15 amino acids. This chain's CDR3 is CASTKNQGVGAEAFF. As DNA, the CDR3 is TGTGCCAGCACCAAAAATCAGGGGGTCGGGGCTGAAGCTTTCTTT.

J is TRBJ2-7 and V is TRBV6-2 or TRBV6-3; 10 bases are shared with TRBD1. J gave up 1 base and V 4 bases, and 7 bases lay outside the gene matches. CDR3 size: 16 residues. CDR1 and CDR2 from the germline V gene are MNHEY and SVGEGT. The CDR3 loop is CASSSLGTGASYEQYF. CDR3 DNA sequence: TGTGCCAGCAGTTCCCTGGGGACAGGGGCTTCCTACGAGCAGTACTTC.

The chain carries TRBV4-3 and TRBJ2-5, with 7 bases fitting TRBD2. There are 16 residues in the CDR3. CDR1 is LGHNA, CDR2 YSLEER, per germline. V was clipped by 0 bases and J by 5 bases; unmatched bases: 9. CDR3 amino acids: CASSQEPGRSGETQYF. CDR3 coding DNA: TGCGCCAGCAGCCAAGAACCCGGGAGGTCCGGGGAGACCCAGTACTTC.

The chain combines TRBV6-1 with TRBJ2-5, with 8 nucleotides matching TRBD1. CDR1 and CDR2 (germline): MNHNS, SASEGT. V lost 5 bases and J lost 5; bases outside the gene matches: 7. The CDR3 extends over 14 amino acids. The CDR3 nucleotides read TGTGCCAGCAGTATCGGGACAGGCGGGGAGACCCAGTACTTC. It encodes CASSIGTGGETQYF.

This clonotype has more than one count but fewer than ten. This chain's CDR3 is CASSPNRGRVNSPLHF. The CDR3 DNA reads TGTGCCAGCAGCCCGAACAGGGGAAGGGTGAATTCACCCCTCCACTTT. The gene calls are TRBV7-7 and TRBJ1-6, with 7 bases aligning to TRBD1. The CDR3 runs 16 residues. Germline assignment: CDR1 SSHAT and CDR2 FNYEAQ (reference sequence). V shed 5 bases and J 7 bases; nucleotides not matched to a gene: 11.

Here the CDR3 DNA reads TGTGCCAGCTCACCCGGGACGGAGGATCAGCCCCAGCATTTT. It encodes CASSPGTEDQPQHF. The rearrangement joins TRBV18 to TRBJ1-5, with a possible D match to TRBD1 (5 bases). The V gene lost 3 bases and the J gene lost 5 bases, with 11 bases spanning the gap. The CDR3 runs 14 residues. The germline V gene has CDR1 KGHSH and CDR2 LQKENI.

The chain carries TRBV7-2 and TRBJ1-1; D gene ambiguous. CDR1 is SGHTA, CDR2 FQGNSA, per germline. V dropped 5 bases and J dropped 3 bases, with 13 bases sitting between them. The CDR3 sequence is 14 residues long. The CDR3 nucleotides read TGTGCCAGCAGCCCCTCCTACGGCTACACTGAAGCTTTCTTT. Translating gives CASSPSYGYTEAFF.

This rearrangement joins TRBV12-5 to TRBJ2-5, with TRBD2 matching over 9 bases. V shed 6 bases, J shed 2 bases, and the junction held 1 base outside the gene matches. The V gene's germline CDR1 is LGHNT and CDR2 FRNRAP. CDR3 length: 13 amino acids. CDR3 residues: CASGSGGQETQYF. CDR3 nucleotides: TGTGCTAGTGGCAGCGGGGGGCAAGAGACCCAGTACTTC.

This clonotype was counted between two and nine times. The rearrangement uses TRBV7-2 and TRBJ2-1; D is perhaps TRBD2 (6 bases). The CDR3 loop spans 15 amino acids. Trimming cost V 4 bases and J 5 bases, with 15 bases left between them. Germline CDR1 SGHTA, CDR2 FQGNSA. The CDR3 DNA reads TGTGCCAGCAGCTCCCCCGGACTAACACACAATGAGCAGTTCTTC. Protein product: CASSSPGLTHNEQFF.

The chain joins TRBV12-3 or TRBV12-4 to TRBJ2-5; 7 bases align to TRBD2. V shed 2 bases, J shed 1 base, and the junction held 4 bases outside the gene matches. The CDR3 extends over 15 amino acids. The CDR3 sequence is CASSLLADFQETQYF. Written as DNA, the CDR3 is TGTGCCAGCAGTTTACTAGCGGACTTCCAAGAGACCCAGTACTTC.

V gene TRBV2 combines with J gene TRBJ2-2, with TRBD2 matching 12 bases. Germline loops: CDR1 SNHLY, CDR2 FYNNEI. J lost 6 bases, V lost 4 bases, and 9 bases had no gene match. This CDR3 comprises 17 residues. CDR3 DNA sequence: TGTGCCAGCAGTGCTCTAGCGGGAGGGCCATGGCCCGGGGAGCTGTTTTTT. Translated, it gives CASSALAGGPWPGELFF.

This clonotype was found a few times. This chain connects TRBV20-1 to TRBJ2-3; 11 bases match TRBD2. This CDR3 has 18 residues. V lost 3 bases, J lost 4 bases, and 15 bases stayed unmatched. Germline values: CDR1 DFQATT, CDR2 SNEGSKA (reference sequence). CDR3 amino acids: CSARAPGLAASLSDTQYF. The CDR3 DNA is TGCAGTGCTAGGGCCCCGGGACTAGCGGCCTCCCTTTCAGATACGCAGTATTTT.

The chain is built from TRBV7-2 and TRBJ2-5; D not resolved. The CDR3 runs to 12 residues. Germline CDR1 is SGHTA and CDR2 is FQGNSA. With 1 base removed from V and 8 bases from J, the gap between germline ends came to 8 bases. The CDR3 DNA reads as TGTGCCAGCAGCTTAGACTACGGAACCCAGTACTTC. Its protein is CASSLDYGTQYF.

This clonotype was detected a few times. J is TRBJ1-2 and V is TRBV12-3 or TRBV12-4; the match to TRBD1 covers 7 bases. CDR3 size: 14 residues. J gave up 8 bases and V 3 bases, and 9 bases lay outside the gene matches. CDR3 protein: CASSFGQALRGYTF. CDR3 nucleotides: TGTGCCAGCAGTTTCGGACAGGCTCTGCGGGGCTACACCTTC.

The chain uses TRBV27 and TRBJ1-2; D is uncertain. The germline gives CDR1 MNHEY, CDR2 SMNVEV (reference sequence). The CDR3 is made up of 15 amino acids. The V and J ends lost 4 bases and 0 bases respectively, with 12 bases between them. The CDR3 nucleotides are TGTGCCAGCAGTTCCGGCTCCGGCTCTAACTATGGCTACACCTTC. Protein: CASSSGSGSNYGYTF.

The CDR3, as DNA: TGTGCCAGCAAGCAGGGCGAGGACACTGAAGCTTTCTTT. It translates to CASKQGEDTEAFF. The chain couples TRBV28 to TRBJ1-1; maybe TRBD1 (5 bases). This CDR3 contains 13 residues. Deletions cut 7 bases from V and 3 bases from J, with 12 bases between. The germline V gene encodes CDR1 MDHEN and CDR2 SYDVKM.

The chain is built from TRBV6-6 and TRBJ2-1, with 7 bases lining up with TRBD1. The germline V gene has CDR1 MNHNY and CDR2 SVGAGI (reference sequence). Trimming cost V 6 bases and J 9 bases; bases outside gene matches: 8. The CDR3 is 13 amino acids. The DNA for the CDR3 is TGTGCCAGCAGCACCCGAGGGGGCGGTGAGCAGTTCTTC. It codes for CASSTRGGGEQFF.

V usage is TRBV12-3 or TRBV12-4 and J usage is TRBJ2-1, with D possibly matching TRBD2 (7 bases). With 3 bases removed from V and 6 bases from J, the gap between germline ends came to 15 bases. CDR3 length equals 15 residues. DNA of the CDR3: TGTGCCAGCAGTTTGCTGGGGGGAGGGGGCAATGAGCAGTTCTTC. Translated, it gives CASSLLGGGGNEQFF.

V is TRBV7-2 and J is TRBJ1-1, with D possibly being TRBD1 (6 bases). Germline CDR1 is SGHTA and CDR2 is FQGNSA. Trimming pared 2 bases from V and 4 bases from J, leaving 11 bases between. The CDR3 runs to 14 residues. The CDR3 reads CASSLYRVATEAFF. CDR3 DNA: TGTGCCAGCAGCTTATACAGGGTGGCCACTGAAGCTTTCTTT.

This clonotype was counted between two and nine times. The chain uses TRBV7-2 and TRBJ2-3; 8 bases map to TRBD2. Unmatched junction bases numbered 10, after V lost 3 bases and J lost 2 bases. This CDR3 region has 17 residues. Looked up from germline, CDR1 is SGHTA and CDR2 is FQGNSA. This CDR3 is CASSFSWQREITDTQYF. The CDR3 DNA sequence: TGTGCCAGCAGCTTTTCGTGGCAGCGGGAGATCACAGATACGCAGTATTTT.